These 13 T cell receptor beta chains were all obtained from the same sample, sequenced in a study of blood T cells in healthy people across ages. Using a J-beta primer mix together with a sample-barcoded 5' primer, a second PCR was run for roughly 7 to 11 cycles. TCRdb re-called the 5' RACE reads through MiXCR, storing one row per CDR3 protein. The data hold approximately 1.5 million distinct CDR3 sequences, with 42% observed a single time. The sample was blood. These receptors came from a woman under 30 in good health.

The table lists this clonotype with a few counts. The chain joins TRBV6-1 to TRBJ1-6; no definite D call. Trimming cost V 3 bases and J 10 bases, with 4 bases left between them. CDR3 length: 11 residues. The germline V gene has CDR1 MNHNS and CDR2 SASEGT. The CDR3 DNA is TGTGCCAGCAGTGATGCCTCACCCCTCCACTTT. It is translated as CASSDASPLHF.

The rearrangement uses TRBV2 and TRBJ2-5, with D unresolved. The tail of the sequence fits TRBJ2-7 better, so the J call may be wrong. Germline loops: CDR1 SNHLY, CDR2 FYNNEI. The CDR3 covers 13 residues. The DNA of the CDR3 is TGTGCCAGCAGTGACATAGGGAACGGCGAGCAGTACTTC. Residues: CASSDIGNGEQYF.

The table lists this clonotype with a few counts. The chain uses TRBV29-1 and TRBJ1-2, with no clear D. Trimming removed 3 bases at V and 8 bases at J, with 13 bases between. The CDR3 is 12 residues long. Germline-derived CDR1 and CDR2 are SQVTM and ANQGSEA. CDR3 sequence: CSVDLAGGGYTF. The CDR3 DNA reads TGCAGCGTTGATTTGGCAGGTGGCGGCTACACCTTC.

A few counts support this clonotype. The gene calls are TRBV6-2 or TRBV6-3 and TRBJ2-3; weak D call: TRBD2 (5 bases). The CDR3 loop spans 15 amino acids. Trimming took off 7 bases at V and 2 bases at J, with 16 bases between the two ends. Germline V gives CDR1 MNHEY, CDR2 SVGEGT. The CDR3 DNA sequence: TGTGCCAGCAAACCCCATCAGCGGACCACAGATACGCAGTATTTT. Amino acid sequence: CASKPHQRTTDTQYF.

The V call is TRBV29-1, the J call TRBJ2-2; D may be TRBD2 (5 bases). Germline CDR1 SQVTM, CDR2 ANQGSEA. The CDR3 spans 13 residues. Trimming took 4 bases from V and 6 from J, leaving 12 bases between them. The chain's CDR3 is CSVAIVSAGELFF. CDR3 DNA sequence: TGCAGCGTTGCGATAGTTAGCGCCGGGGAGCTGTTTTTT.

Here the CDR3 DNA reads TGCGCCAGCAGCCAAGGCGAGCGGGGCTACAATGAGCAGTACTTC. Protein: CASSQGERGYNEQYF. The chain links TRBV4-1 to TRBJ2-7, with TRBD2 matching over 7 bases. V shed 1 base, J shed 7 bases, and the junction held 10 bases outside the gene matches. The CDR3 has 15 residues. Germline values: CDR1 MGHRA, CDR2 YSYEKL.

Turning to this clonotype: In this CDR3 the conserved last residue, phenylalanine or tryptophan, is missing, so a read error is likely. CDR3 bases: TGCGCCAGCAGCGGACACAATGAGCAGTTCATC. Translating gives CASSGHNEQFI. The J gene is TRBJ2-1, the V gene TRBV5-1; D remains unclear. Trimming pared 4 bases from V and 5 bases from J, leaving 4 bases between. Germline V gene lookup returns CDR1 SGHRS and CDR2 YFSETQ. The CDR3 is 11 residues long.

This clonotype showed up just a few times. The rearrangement joins TRBV29-1 to TRBJ2-5; no clear D. This CDR3 has 12 residues. Germline V gives CDR1 SQVTM, CDR2 ANQGSEA. Between the trimmed V and J ends, which lost 2 bases and 2 bases, there was a span of 6 bases. The CDR3 bases are TGCAGCGTTGAACCAGATCAAGAGACCCAGTACTTC. Its translation: CSVEPDQETQYF.

The chain employs TRBV4-2 and TRBJ1-2; no firm D call. Trimming removed 3 bases at V and 5 bases at J, with 19 bases between. The CDR3 covers 16 residues. Germline V CDR1 and CDR2: LGHNA, YNFKEQ. The CDR3 region is CASSHRFSGAGYGYTF. Written as DNA, the CDR3 is TGTGCCAGCAGCCATCGTTTTTCGGGCGCCGGTTATGGCTACACCTTC.

The sample holds a few counts of this clonotype. The rearrangement links TRBV29-1 to TRBJ2-7; D gene uncertain. TRBJ2-5 matches the DNA end more closely, so the J call is doubtful. The CDR3 runs to 14 residues. Germline V gene data show CDR1 as SQVTM and CDR2 as ANQGSEA. The CDR3: CSVEDSGSQETQYF. CDR3 DNA sequence: TGCAGCGTTGAAGATTCGGGCAGTCAAGAGACCCAGTACTTC.

This clonotype turned up a few times. The gene calls are TRBV12-3 or TRBV12-4 and TRBJ2-3; TRBD2 agrees at 9 bases. This CDR3 is built from 16 residues. V shed 4 bases, J shed 3 bases, and the junction held 8 bases outside the gene matches. The CDR3 DNA reads TGTGCCAGCAGTTCGACTGGTAGCGGGAGAACAGATACGCAGTATTTT. Its protein is CASSSTGSGRTDTQYF.

The chain links TRBV21-1 to TRBJ2-1; the table's TRBD1 call for D was not verified on the DNA. TRBV21-1 is classified as a pseudogene. This CDR3 is built from 13 residues. The chain's CDR3 is CASSKGTRYEQFF. The CDR3 bases are TGTGCCAGCAGCAAAGGGACACGCTACGAGCAGTTCTTC.

The J gene is TRBJ1-2, the V gene TRBV27; D might be TRBD1 (5 bases). The CDR3 has 15 amino acids. Germline CDR1 is MNHEY and CDR2 is SMNVEV (reference sequence). Trimming took off 4 bases at V and 8 bases at J, with 20 bases between the two ends. This chain's CDR3 is CASSYAGGVYEGYTF. The CDR3 DNA is TGTGCCAGCAGTTATGCGGGGGGAGTCTACGAAGGCTACACCTTC.